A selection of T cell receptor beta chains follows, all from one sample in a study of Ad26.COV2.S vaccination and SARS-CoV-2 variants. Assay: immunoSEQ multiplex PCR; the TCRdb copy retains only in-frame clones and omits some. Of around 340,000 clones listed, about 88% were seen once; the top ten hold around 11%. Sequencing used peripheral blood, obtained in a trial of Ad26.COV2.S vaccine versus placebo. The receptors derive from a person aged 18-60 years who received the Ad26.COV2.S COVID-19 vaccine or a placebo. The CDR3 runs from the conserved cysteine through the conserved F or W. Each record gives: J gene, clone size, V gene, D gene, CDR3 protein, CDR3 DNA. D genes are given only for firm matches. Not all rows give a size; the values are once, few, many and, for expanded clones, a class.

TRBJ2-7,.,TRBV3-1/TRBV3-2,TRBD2,CASSQDIGLAGGQYF,TGTGCCAGCAGCCAAGATATAGGACTAGCGGGAGGGCAGTACTTC
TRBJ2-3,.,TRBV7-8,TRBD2,CASSFTASGITDTQYF,TGTGCCAGCAGCTTCACGGCTAGCGGGATCACAGATACGCAGTATTTT
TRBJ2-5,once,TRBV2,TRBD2,CASSEAGGRRETQYF,TGTGCCAGCAGTGAAGCGGGAGGGAGGAGGGAGACCCAGTACTTC
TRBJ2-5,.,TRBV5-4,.,CASSLREETQYF,TGTGCCAGCAGCTTGAGGGAAGAGACCCAGTACTTC
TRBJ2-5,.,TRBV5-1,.,CASSLALGKETQYF,TGCGCCAGCAGCTTGGCCCTGGGAAAAGAGACCCAGTACTTC
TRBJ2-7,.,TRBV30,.,CAWSVPGGLSYEQYF,TGTGCCTGGAGTGTACCCGGGGGATTGTCCTACGAGCAGTACTTC
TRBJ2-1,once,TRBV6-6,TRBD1,CASSQGQGGVQIGNEQFF,TGTGCCAGCAGTCAGGGACAGGGGGGAGTTCAGATTGGCAATGAGCAGTTCTTC
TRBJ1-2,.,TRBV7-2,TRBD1,CASSFADRAHGYTF,TGTGCCAGCAGCTTTGCGGACAGGGCCCATGGCTACACCTTC
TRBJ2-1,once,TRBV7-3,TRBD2,CASSSSGGVPYNEQFF,TGTGCCAGCAGCTCTAGCGGGGGGGTTCCTTACAATGAGCAGTTCTTC
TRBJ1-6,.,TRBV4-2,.,CASSPGVASSYNSPLHF,TGTGCCAGCAGCCCAGGGGTTGCGAGCTCCTATAATTCACCCCTCCACTTT
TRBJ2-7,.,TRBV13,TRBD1,CASSFRDRDHEQYF,TGTGCCAGCAGCTTCCGGGACAGGGACCACGAGCAGTACTTC